This T cell receptor (beta chain) appears in the sequencing data of a study of neurological immune-mediated disorders. Study conclusions and caveats: Phylogenetic grouping placed 18 of 34 multiple sclerosis patients' repertoires in one related-CDR3 cluster, a possible signature.

The ends were cut back, 5 bases at V and 5 bases at J, with 12 bases in the middle. The CDR3 runs to 13 residues. Looked up from germline, CDR1 is SEHNR and CDR2 is FQNEAQ (reference sequence). TCRdb re-called the 5' RACE reads through MiXCR, storing one row per CDR3 protein. The data hold 54,000 or so distinct CDR3 sequences, with roughly 3.2% observed a single time. This clonotype was seen repeatedly, ten times or more. Its antigen is still unknown. The TCR originated in a woman aged 25 to 39 with multiple sclerosis. Input material: PBMCs. The genes are TRBV7-9 and TRBJ1-2, with D possibly being TRBD1 (6 bases). The CDR3 sequence: CASSPGGRYGYTF. CDR3 sequence (DNA): TGTGCCAGCAGCCCGGGGGGCAGATATGGCTACACCTTC.